The 2 T cell receptor beta chains below come from one sample, sequenced in a study of blood T cell repertoires in COVID-19. Produced via immunoSEQ multiplex PCR; TCRdb's table is partial and in-frame only. The table includes over 200,000 clones, just under 90% detected once. The sequencing input was peripheral blood. These receptors all stem from a man between 60 and 75 years old who had recovered from COVID-19.

The chain recombines TRBV9 with TRBJ2-5, with D hard to call. The CDR3 contains 17 residues. The germline CDR1 and CDR2 sequences are SGDLS and YYNGEE. The ends were cut back, 4 bases at V and 1 base at J, with 20 bases in the middle. The CDR3 DNA reads as TGTGCCAGCAGCCACCCGCGGCTGCAATCCACCCAAGAGACCCAGTACTTC. It codes for CASSHPRLQSTQETQYF.

CDR3 amino acids: CASSILGGGGGTEAFF. Written as DNA, the CDR3 is TGTGCCAGTAGTATATTAGGGGGAGGGGGAGGCACTGAAGCTTTCTTT. The chain combines TRBV19 with TRBJ1-1, with D maybe TRBD1 (6 bases). The CDR3 has 16 amino acids. The ends were cut back, 2 bases at V and 4 bases at J, with 17 bases in the middle. Germline lookup yields CDR1 LNHDA and CDR2 SQIVND (reference sequence).